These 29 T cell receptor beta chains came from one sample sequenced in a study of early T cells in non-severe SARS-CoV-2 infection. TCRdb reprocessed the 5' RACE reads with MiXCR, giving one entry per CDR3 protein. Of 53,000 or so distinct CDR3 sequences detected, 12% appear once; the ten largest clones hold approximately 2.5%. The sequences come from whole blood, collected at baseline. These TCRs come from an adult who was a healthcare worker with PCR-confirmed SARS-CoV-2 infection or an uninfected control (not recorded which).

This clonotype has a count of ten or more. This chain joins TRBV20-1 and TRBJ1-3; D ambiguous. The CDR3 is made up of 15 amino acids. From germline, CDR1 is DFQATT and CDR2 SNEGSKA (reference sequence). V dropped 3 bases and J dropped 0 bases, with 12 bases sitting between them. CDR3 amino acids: CSASRRIASGNTIYF. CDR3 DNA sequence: TGCAGTGCTAGTCGGAGGATCGCCTCTGGAAACACCATATATTTT.

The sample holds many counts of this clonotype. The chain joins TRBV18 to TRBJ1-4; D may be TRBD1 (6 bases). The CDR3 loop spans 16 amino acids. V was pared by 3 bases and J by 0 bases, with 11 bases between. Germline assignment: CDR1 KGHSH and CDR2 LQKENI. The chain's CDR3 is CASSPLDRPTNEKLFF. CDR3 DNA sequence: TGTGCCAGCTCACCGTTGGACAGACCAACTAATGAAAAACTGTTTTTT.

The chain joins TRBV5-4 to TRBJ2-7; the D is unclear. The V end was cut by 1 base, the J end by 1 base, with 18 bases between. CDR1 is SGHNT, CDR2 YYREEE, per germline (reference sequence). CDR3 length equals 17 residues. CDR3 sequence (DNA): TGTGCCAGCAGCTTGTGGACCGGGTCGGTAAGATCCTACGAGCAGTACTTC. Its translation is CASSLWTGSVRSYEQYF.

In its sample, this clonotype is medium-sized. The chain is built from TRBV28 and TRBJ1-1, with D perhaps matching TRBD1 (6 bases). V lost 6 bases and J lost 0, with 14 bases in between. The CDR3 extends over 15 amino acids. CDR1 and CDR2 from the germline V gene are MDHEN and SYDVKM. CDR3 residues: CASSRQVPMNTEAFF. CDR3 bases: TGTGCCAGCAGCAGACAGGTTCCTATGAACACTGAAGCTTTCTTT.

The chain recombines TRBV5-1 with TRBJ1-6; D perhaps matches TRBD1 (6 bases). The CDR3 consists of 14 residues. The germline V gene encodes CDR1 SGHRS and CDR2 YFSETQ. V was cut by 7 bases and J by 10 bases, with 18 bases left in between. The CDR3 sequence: CASSVKTGLSPLHF. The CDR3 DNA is TGCGCCAGCTCCGTTAAGACAGGTCTCTCACCCCTCCACTTT.

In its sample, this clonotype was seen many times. This CDR3 reads CASSQGTDQETQYF. The CDR3 coding sequence is TGCGCCAGCAGCCAGGGGACGGACCAAGAGACCCAGTACTTC. The chain recombines TRBV10-1 with TRBJ2-5; tentative D call: TRBD1 (6 bases). Trimming took 6 bases from V and 0 from J, leaving 11 bases between them. CDR1 WNHNN and CDR2 SYGVQD come from the germline V gene (reference sequence). CDR3 length: 14 residues.

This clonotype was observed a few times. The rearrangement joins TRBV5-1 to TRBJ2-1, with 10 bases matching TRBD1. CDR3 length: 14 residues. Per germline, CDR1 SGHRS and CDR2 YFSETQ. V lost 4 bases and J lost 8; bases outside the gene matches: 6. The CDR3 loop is CASSRDRGSYEQFF. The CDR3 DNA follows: TGCGCCAGCAGCCGGGACAGGGGAAGTTATGAGCAGTTCTTC. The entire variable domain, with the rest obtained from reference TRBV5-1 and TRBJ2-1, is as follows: KAGVTQTPRYLIKTRGQQVTLSCSPISGHRSVSWYQQTPGQGLQFLFEYFSETQRNKGNFPGRFSGRQFSNSRSEMNVSTLELGDSALYLCASSRDRGSYEQFFGPGTRLTVL.

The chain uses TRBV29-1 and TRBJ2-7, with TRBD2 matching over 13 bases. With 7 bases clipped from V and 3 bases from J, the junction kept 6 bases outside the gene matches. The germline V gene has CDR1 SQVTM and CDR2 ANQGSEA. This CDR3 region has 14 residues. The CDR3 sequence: CSGIRTSGGYEQYF. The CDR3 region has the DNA TGCAGCGGAATACGGACTAGCGGGGGCTACGAGCAGTACTTC.

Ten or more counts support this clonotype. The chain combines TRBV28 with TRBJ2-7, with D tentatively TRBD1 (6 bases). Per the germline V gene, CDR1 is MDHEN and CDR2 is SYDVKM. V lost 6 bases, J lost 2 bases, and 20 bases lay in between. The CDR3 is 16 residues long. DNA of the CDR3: TGTGCCAGCAGCGCCACAGGACAGCTCCTAACCTACGAGCAGTACTTC. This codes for CASSATGQLLTYEQYF.

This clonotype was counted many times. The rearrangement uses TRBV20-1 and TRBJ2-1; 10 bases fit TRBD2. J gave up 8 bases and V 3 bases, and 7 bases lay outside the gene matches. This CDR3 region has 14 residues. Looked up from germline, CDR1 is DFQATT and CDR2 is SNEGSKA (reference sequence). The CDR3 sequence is CSARWTSGLDEQFF. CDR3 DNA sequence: TGCAGTGCTAGGTGGACTAGCGGCTTAGATGAGCAGTTCTTC.

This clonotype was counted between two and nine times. CDR3 region: CASSLGAVSSGANVLTF. In nucleotides, the CDR3 is TGCGCCAGCAGCTTGGGGGCAGTAAGCTCTGGGGCCAACGTCCTGACTTTC. This chain joins TRBV5-1 and TRBJ2-6; unclear D gene. The CDR3 spans 17 residues. Trimming cost V 0 bases and J 0 bases, with 10 bases left between them. Germline loops: CDR1 SGHRS, CDR2 YFSETQ. Together with reference TRBV5-1 and TRBJ2-6, the CDR3 gives the full variable domain: KAGVTQTPRYLIKTRGQQVTLSCSPISGHRSVSWYQQTPGQGLQFLFEYFSETQRNKGNFPGRFSGRQFSNSRSEMNVSTLELGDSALYLCASSLGAVSSGANVLTFGAGSRLTVL.

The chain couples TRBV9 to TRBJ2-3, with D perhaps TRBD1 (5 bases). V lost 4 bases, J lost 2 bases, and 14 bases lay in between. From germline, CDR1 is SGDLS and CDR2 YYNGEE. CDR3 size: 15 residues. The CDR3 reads CASSLLDSPTDTQYF. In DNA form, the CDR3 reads TGTGCCAGCAGCCTTCTCGACAGTCCCACAGATACGCAGTATTTT.

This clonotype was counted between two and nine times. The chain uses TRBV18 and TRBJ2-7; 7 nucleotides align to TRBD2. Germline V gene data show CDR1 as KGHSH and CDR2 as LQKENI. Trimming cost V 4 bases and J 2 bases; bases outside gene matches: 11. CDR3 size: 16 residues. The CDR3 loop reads CASSRPSGVLPYEQYF. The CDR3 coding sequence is TGTGCCAGCTCACGGCCTAGCGGAGTGCTTCCCTACGAGCAGTACTTC.

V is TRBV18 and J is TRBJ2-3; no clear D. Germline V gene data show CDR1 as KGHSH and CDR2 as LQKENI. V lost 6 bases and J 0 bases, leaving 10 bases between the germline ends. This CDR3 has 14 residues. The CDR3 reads CASSPAASTDTQYF. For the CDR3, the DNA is TGTGCCAGCTCCCCGGCGGCTAGCACAGATACGCAGTATTTT.

CDR3 nucleotide sequence: TGTGCCAGCAGCCAGGGGCGGGATAGTGAGCAGTACTTC. Translated: CASSQGRDSEQYF. The chain employs TRBV7-2 and TRBJ2-7; tentatively, D is TRBD1 or TRBD2 (6 bases each). The V and J ends lost 5 bases and 7 bases respectively, with 15 bases between them. Germline lookup yields CDR1 SGHTA and CDR2 FQGNSA. The CDR3 contains 13 residues.

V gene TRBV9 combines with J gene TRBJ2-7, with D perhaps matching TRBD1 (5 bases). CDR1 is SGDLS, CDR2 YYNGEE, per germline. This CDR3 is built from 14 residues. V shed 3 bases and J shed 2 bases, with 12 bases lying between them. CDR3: CASSDPRVPYEQYF. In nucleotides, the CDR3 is TGTGCCAGCAGCGATCCCAGGGTACCCTACGAGCAGTACTTC.

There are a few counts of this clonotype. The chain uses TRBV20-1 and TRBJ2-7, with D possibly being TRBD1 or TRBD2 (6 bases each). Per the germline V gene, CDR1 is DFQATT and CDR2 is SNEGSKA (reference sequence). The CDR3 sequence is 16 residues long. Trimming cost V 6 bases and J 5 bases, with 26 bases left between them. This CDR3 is CSAPNRGAGRGDEQYF. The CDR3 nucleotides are TGCAGTGCCCCGAATAGGGGGGCAGGGCGAGGGGACGAGCAGTACTTC.

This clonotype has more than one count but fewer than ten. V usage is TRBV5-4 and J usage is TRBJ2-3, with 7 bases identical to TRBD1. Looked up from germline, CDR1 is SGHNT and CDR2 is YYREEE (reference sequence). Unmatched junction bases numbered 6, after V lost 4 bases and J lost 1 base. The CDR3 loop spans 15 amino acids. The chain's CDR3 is CASSPTGKGTDTQYF. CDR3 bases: TGTGCCAGCAGCCCGACAGGGAAAGGCACAGATACGCAGTATTTT.

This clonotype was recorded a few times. In nucleotides, the CDR3 is TGTGCCAGCAGCAAAAGTCGGGGCGTCGGAAACATTCAGTACTTC. Protein product: CASSKSRGVGNIQYF. V gene TRBV2 combines with J gene TRBJ2-4; TRBD1 or TRBD2 may be the D gene (5 bases each). Trimming cost V 6 bases and J 6 bases, with 18 bases left between them. CDR3 length equals 15 residues. Germline V gene lookup returns CDR1 SNHLY and CDR2 FYNNEI.

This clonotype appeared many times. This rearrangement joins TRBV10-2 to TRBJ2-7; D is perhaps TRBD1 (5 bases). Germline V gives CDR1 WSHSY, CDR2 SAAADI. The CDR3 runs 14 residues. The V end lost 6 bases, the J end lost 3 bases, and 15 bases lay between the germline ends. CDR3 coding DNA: TGCGCCAGCAGATATATGAACAGGTTCTACGAGCAGTACTTC. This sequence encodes CASRYMNRFYEQYF.

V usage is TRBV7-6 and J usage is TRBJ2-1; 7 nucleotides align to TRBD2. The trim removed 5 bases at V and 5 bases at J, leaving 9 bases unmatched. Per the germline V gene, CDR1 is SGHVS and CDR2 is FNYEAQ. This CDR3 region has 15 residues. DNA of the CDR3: TGTGCCAGCAGCAAAGGGAGGAGCGGGAACAATGAGCAGTTCTTC. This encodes CASSKGRSGNNEQFF.

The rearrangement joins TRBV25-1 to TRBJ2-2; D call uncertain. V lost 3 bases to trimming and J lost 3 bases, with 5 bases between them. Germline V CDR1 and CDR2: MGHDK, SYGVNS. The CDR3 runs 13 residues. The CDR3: CASSEGYTGELFF. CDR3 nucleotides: TGTGCCAGCAGTGAGGGATACACCGGGGAGCTGTTTTTT. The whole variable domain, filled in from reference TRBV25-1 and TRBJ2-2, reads EADIYQTPRYLVIGTGKKITLECSQTMGHDKMYWYQQDPGMELHLIHYSYGVNSTEKGDLSSESTVSRIRTEHFPLTLESARPSHTSQYLCASSEGYTGELFFGEGSRLTVL.

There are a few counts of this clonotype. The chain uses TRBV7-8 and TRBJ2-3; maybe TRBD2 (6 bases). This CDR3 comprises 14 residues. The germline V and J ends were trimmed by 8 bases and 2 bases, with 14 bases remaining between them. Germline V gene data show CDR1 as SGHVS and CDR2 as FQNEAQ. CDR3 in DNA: TGTGCCAGCGGGAGGAGGGTCCACACAGATACGCAGTATTTT. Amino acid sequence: CASGRRVHTDTQYF.

The CDR3 sequence: CASSFERGTDTQYF. CDR3 sequence (DNA): TGTGCCAGCAGCTTCGAGCGGGGCACAGATACGCAGTATTTT. The chain couples TRBV7-2 to TRBJ2-3, with D possibly matching TRBD2 (6 bases). Germline CDR1 is SGHTA and CDR2 is FQGNSA. V lost 3 bases and J 1 base, leaving 8 bases between the germline ends. This CDR3 is built from 14 residues.

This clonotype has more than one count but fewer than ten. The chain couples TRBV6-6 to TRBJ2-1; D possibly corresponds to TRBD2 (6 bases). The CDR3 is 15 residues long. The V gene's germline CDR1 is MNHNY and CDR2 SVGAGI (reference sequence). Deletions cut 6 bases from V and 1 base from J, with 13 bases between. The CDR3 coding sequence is TGTGCCAGCAGCCTTAGAGCGGGTTCCTACAATGAGCAGTTCTTC. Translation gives CASSLRAGSYNEQFF.

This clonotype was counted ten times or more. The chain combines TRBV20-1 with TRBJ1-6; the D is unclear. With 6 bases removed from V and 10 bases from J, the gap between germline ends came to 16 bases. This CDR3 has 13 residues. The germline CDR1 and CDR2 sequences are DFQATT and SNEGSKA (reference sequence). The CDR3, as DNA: TGCAGTGCCGAGACACCTCCGGGCTCACCCCTCCACTTT. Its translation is CSAETPPGSPLHF.

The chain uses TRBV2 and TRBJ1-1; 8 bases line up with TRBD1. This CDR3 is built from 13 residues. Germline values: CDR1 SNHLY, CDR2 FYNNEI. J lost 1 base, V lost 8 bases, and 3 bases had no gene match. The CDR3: CASGGTGNTEAFF. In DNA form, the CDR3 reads TGTGCCAGCGGAGGGACAGGGAACACTGAAGCTTTCTTT.

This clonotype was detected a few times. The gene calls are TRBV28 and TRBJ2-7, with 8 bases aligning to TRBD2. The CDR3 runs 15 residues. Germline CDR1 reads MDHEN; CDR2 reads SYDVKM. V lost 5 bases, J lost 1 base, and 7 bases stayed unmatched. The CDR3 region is CASSTTSGASYEQYF. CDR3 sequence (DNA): TGTGCCAGCAGTACTACTAGCGGAGCGTCCTACGAGCAGTACTTC.

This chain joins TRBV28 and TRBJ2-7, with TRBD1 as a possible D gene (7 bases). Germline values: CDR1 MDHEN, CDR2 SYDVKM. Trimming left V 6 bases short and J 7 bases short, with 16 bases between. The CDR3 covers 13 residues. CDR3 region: CASRRDSWREQYF. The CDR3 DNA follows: TGTGCCAGCAGGCGGGACAGCTGGAGGGAGCAGTACTTC.